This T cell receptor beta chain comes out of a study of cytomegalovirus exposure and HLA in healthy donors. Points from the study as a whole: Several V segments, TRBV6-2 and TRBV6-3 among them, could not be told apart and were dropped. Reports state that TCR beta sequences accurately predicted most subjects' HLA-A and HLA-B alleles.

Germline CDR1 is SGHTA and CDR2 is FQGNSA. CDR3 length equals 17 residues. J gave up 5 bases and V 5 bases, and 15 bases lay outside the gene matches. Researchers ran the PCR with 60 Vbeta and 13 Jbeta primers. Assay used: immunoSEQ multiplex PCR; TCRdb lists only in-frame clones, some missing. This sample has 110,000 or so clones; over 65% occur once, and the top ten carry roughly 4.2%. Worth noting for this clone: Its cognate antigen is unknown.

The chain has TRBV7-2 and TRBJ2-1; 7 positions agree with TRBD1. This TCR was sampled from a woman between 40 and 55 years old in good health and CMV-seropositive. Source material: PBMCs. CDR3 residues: CASSLRGSHTLDNEQFF. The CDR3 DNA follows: TGTGCCAGCAGCCTCAGGGGGTCCCACACCTTAGACAATGAGCAGTTCTTC. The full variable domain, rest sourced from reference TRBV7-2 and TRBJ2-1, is GAGVSQSPSNKVTEKGKDVELRCDPISGHTALYWYRQSLGQGLEFLIYFQGNSAPDKSGLPSDRFSAERTGGSVSTLTIQRTQQEDSAVYLCASSLRGSHTLDNEQFFGPGTRLTVL.